This entry lists 27 T cell receptor beta chains sequenced from one sample in a study of blood T cell repertoires in COVID-19. The method was immunoSEQ multiplex PCR; TCRdb's version includes in-frame clones alone and lacks a portion of them. The sample records around 250,000 clones, about 87% being singletons. The specimen was PBMCs or T cells enriched from blood (not recorded which). The receptors shown here come from a woman aged 40 to 49 with acute COVID-19.

CDR3 nucleotide sequence: TGTGCCAGCAGTAGACAGGGACTGAACACTGAAGCTTTCTTT. Amino acids: CASSRQGLNTEAFF. This rearrangement joins TRBV28 to TRBJ1-1; TRBD1 matches 7 bases. There are 14 residues in the CDR3. V lost 5 bases and J lost 0; bases outside the gene matches: 3. Germline V gene sequence: CDR1 MDHEN, CDR2 SYDVKM.

The chain carries TRBV11-3 and TRBJ2-7; possibly TRBD2 for D (6 bases). The CDR3 consists of 15 residues. Germline CDR1 SGHNT, CDR2 YENEEA. Trimming cost V 4 bases and J 5 bases, with 18 bases left between them. The CDR3 is CASSSKAGPQHEQYV. The CDR3 DNA is TGTGCCAGCAGCTCCAAAGCGGGCCCCCAACACGAGCAGTACGTC.

The chain links TRBV28 to TRBJ1-4; TRBD1 might be the D (6 bases). Per germline, CDR1 MDHEN and CDR2 SYDVKM. This CDR3 has 12 residues. V was cut by 2 bases and J by 12 bases, with 10 bases left in between. In DNA, the CDR3 is TGTGCCAGCAGTTTAGGGAACAGGGAACTGTTTTTT. Translating it yields CASSLGNRELFF.

This clone was found once. The DNA of the CDR3 is TGCGCCAGCAGTGAACAGGGGAAATCGAACACCGGGGAGCTGTTTTTT. This encodes CASSEQGKSNTGELFF. V usage is TRBV10-2 and J usage is TRBJ2-2, with 7 positions matching TRBD1. The CDR3 spans 16 residues. V was clipped by 3 bases and J by 0 bases; unmatched bases: 4. The V gene's germline CDR1 is WSHSY and CDR2 SAAADI.

In the case of this clone: At one end, the junction sequence differs from germline, possibly due to a read error. The chain joins TRBV19 to TRBJ1-2; D is ambiguous. From germline, CDR1 is LNHDA and CDR2 SQIVND (reference sequence). The CDR3 has 10 amino acids. CDR3 DNA sequence: TGTGCCAGTAGTAACTACGGCTACACCTTC. This codes for CASSNYGYTF.

The chain joins TRBV6-5 to TRBJ2-1; 11 bases align to TRBD2. Germline V lookup: CDR1 MNHEY, CDR2 SVGAGI. V lost 5 bases and J lost 6; bases outside the gene matches: 6. CDR3 size: 15 residues. CDR3: CASSRPGLAGNEQFF. CDR3 DNA: TGTGCCAGCAGTCGACCCGGACTAGCGGGCAATGAGCAGTTCTTC.

The chain links TRBV24-1 to TRBJ2-3; D is possibly TRBD1 (7 bases). The CDR3 runs to 14 residues. Trimming took off 6 bases at V and 9 bases at J, with 18 bases between the two ends. CDR1 is KGHDR, CDR2 SFDVKD, per germline. The CDR3 DNA follows: TGTGCCACCAGTTCGGTAACAGGGGAGGAGACGCAGTATTTT. This sequence encodes CATSSVTGEETQYF.

The V call is TRBV7-9, the J call TRBJ1-4, with D possibly matching TRBD1 (6 bases). Trimming took off 3 bases at V and 1 base at J, with 6 bases between the two ends. Germline CDR1 SEHNR, CDR2 FQNEAQ (reference sequence). CDR3 length equals 14 residues. The CDR3 protein is CASSLDRTNEKLFF. CDR3 DNA sequence: TGTGCCAGCAGCTTGGACAGAACTAATGAAAAACTGTTTTTT.

The V gene is TRBV7-9, the J gene TRBJ1-2, with D possibly TRBD1 on 6 matching bases. Germline CDR1 SEHNR, CDR2 FQNEAQ (reference sequence). The V and J ends lost 5 bases and 0 bases respectively, with 19 bases between them. The CDR3 spans 17 residues. The CDR3 sequence: CASSPGQRHTSNYGYTF. CDR3 nucleotides: TGTGCCAGCAGCCCAGGACAGCGGCACACTTCTAACTATGGCTACACCTTC.

The V gene is TRBV19, the J gene TRBJ1-5; D not resolved. Germline V lookup: CDR1 LNHDA, CDR2 SQIVND (reference sequence). This CDR3 spans 14 amino acids. With 3 bases removed from V and 0 bases from J, the gap between germline ends came to 6 bases. The CDR3 DNA reads TGTGCCAGTAGTATGCTCGGTAGCAATCAGCCCCAGCATTTT. As protein: CASSMLGSNQPQHF.

The chain joins TRBV7-3 to TRBJ1-5; D gene unclear. Germline V gene data show CDR1 as SGHTA and CDR2 as FQGTGA. V was pared by 5 bases and J by 6 bases, with 11 bases between. This CDR3 spans 13 amino acids. This CDR3 is CASSVEGGQPQHF. CDR3 bases: TGTGCCAGCAGCGTGGAGGGCGGTCAGCCCCAGCATTTT. The full variable domain, rest sourced from reference TRBV7-3 and TRBJ1-5, is GAGVSQTPSNKVTEKGKYVELRCDPISGHTALYWYRQSLGQGPEFLIYFQGTGAADDSGLPNDRFFAVRPEGSVSTLKIQRTERGDSAVYLCASSVEGGQPQHFGDGTRLSIL.

V gene TRBV19 combines with J gene TRBJ1-6, with D perhaps matching TRBD1 (5 bases). The germline V gene has CDR1 LNHDA and CDR2 SQIVND (reference sequence). Between the trimmed V and J ends, which lost 5 bases and 10 bases, there was a span of 21 bases. This CDR3 spans 16 amino acids. This CDR3 reads CASSPRRQGPVSPLHF. In nucleotides, the CDR3 is TGTGCCAGTAGTCCCCGTCGTCAGGGTCCCGTCTCACCCCTCCACTTT.

This chain links TRBV5-1 with TRBJ1-1; D may be TRBD1 (6 bases). Trimming took off 4 bases at V and 8 bases at J, with 18 bases between the two ends. The CDR3 spans 14 residues. CDR1 SGHRS and CDR2 YFSETQ come from the germline V gene. CDR3 bases: TGCGCCAGCAGCCTGGAGGACTCCGGGACAGAAGCTTTCTTT. Amino acid sequence: CASSLEDSGTEAFF.

This chain connects TRBV28 to TRBJ1-1; 7 bases align to TRBD1. In germline, CDR1 is MDHEN, CDR2 SYDVKM. CDR3 length equals 14 residues. V lost 6 bases to trimming and J lost 3 bases; unmatched junction nucleotides: 7. The CDR3 loop reads CASRSRQGHTEAFF. In nucleotides, the CDR3 is TGTGCCAGCAGATCCCGACAGGGACACACTGAAGCTTTCTTT. The full variable domain, rest sourced from reference TRBV28 and TRBJ1-1, is DVKVTQSSRYLVKRTGEKVFLECVQDMDHENMFWYRQDPGLGLRLIYFSYDVKMKEKGDIPEGYSVSREKKERFSLILESASTNQTSMYLCASRSRQGHTEAFFGQGTRLTVV.

This sequence joins TRBV19 and TRBJ1-1; 10 bases match TRBD1. Germline V CDR1 and CDR2: LNHDA, SQIVND (reference sequence). Germline trimming cut 7 bases from V and 5 bases from J; bases unmatched to any gene: 16. The CDR3 extends over 17 amino acids. CDR3 residues: CASILRDRGIRGTEAFF. The CDR3 nucleotides are TGTGCCAGTATCCTTCGGGACAGGGGAATCCGTGGAACTGAAGCTTTCTTT.

There are a few counts of this clone. The V call is TRBV4-3, the J call TRBJ2-2; a possible D gene is TRBD1 (6 bases). The ends were cut back, 4 bases at V and 0 bases at J, with 9 bases in the middle. This CDR3 region has 15 residues. In germline, CDR1 is LGHNA, CDR2 YSLEER. The CDR3 is CASSPGHTNTGELFF. Written as DNA, the CDR3 is TGCGCCAGCAGCCCGGGACATACGAACACCGGGGAGCTGTTTTTT.

This sequence joins TRBV5-1 and TRBJ2-3; tentative D call: TRBD1 (6 bases). The CDR3 is 15 residues long. Germline V gives CDR1 SGHRS, CDR2 YFSETQ. V was trimmed by 1 base and J by 0 bases, leaving 9 bases between them. DNA for the CDR3: TGCGCCAGCAGCTTGCCGGGACAAAGCACAGATACGCAGTATTTT. Translated: CASSLPGQSTDTQYF.

The CDR3 sequence is CATGQGVAEKLFF. As DNA, the CDR3 is TGTGCCACCGGACAGGGGGTGGCCGAAAAACTGTTTTTT. The chain carries TRBV27 and TRBJ1-4; 10 bases are shared with TRBD1. CDR1 is MNHEY, CDR2 SMNVEV, per germline (reference sequence). V gave up 10 bases and J gave up 8 bases; unmatched junction bases: 7. The length of the CDR3 is 13 residues.

The chain links TRBV6-6 to TRBJ2-1; tentatively, D is TRBD2 (6 bases). CDR3 length equals 14 residues. Looked up from germline, CDR1 is MNHNY and CDR2 is SVGAGI (reference sequence). The V end lost 6 bases, the J end lost 6 bases, and 15 bases lay between the germline ends. The CDR3 here is CASSPRGTSNEQFF. In DNA, the CDR3 is TGTGCCAGCAGCCCCCGAGGGACTTCCAATGAGCAGTTCTTC.

J is TRBJ2-3 and V is TRBV5-4, with D tentatively TRBD2 (5 bases). Trimming removed 3 bases at V and 2 bases at J, with 16 bases between. The germline gives CDR1 SGHNT, CDR2 YYREEE (reference sequence). This CDR3 is 16 amino acids long. The CDR3 sequence is CASSSRLPLHTDTQYF. The CDR3 coding sequence is TGTGCCAGCAGCTCCCGACTACCTCTCCACACAGATACGCAGTATTTT.

The J gene is TRBJ2-1, the V gene TRBV11-3; D gene unclear. Trimming stripped 4 bases from V and 8 bases from J, with 6 bases between. The CDR3 runs to 11 residues. Germline CDR1 SGHNT, CDR2 YENEEA. The CDR3 here is CASSSSYEQFF. Here the CDR3 DNA reads TGTGCCAGCAGCTCGAGTTATGAGCAGTTCTTC. Complete variable domain (other parts from reference TRBV11-3 and TRBJ2-1): EAGVVQSPRYKIIEKKQPVAFWCNPISGHNTLYWYLQNLGQGPELLIRYENEEAVDDSQLPKDRFSAERLKGVDSTLKIQPAELGDSAVYLCASSSSYEQFFGPGTRLTVL.

This chain uses TRBV2 with TRBJ2-1, with 9 bases fitting TRBD2. From germline, CDR1 is SNHLY and CDR2 FYNNEI. This CDR3 is built from 14 residues. J was trimmed by 7 bases and V by 11 bases; bases with no gene match: 12. The CDR3 DNA is TGTGCCTCCCGAGGGGCTAGCGGGGCGAATGAGCAGTTCTTC. Translated, it gives CASRGASGANEQFF.

This chain links TRBV9 with TRBJ1-2; D gene uncertain. V lost 5 bases to trimming and J lost 0 bases, with 17 bases between them. The CDR3 covers 16 residues. From germline, CDR1 is SGDLS and CDR2 YYNGEE. CDR3 DNA: TGTGCCAGCAGACTCCCCGCAGAGGGTCCTAACTATGGCTACACCTTC. This sequence encodes CASRLPAEGPNYGYTF.

The rearrangement joins TRBV13 to TRBJ1-3; D unresolved. Trimming cost V 5 bases and J 2 bases, with 19 bases left between them. This CDR3 has 17 amino acids. Germline V gene lookup returns CDR1 PRHDT and CDR2 FYEKMQ (reference sequence). As DNA, the CDR3 is TGTGCCAGCAGCCTGAGACCGGGAGCCTGGCCTGGAAACACCATATATTTT. It translates to CASSLRPGAWPGNTIYF.

The chain combines TRBV28 with TRBJ2-3; no clear D gene. This CDR3 has 12 amino acids. Germline V gives CDR1 MDHEN, CDR2 SYDVKM. The V gene lost 3 bases and the J gene lost 2 bases, with 3 bases spanning the gap. This chain's CDR3 is CASSFFTDTQYF. The CDR3 DNA reads TGTGCCAGCAGTTTCTTCACAGATACGCAGTATTTT.

The genes are TRBV28 and TRBJ1-5; D is unresolved. The germline gives CDR1 MDHEN, CDR2 SYDVKM. Trimming removed 3 bases at V and 5 bases at J, with 11 bases between. The CDR3 extends over 14 amino acids. The CDR3 is CASSLVGRHQPQHF. The CDR3, as DNA: TGTGCCAGCAGTTTGGTAGGCAGGCATCAGCCCCAGCATTTT.

A few counts support this clone. The rearrangement joins TRBV25-1 to TRBJ2-3, with 8 bases fitting TRBD2. Per the germline V gene, CDR1 is MGHDK and CDR2 is SYGVNS. J lost 3 bases, V lost 7 bases, and 3 bases had no gene match. The CDR3 runs 13 residues. In DNA, the CDR3 is TGTGCCAGCACCCGGGGGGGAACAGATACGCAGTATTTT. Its translation: CASTRGGTDTQYF.